Below are 17 T cell receptor beta chains sequenced from a single sample in a study of OX40 agonist ivuxolimab in advanced cancers. Generated by immunoSEQ multiplex PCR, the TCRdb table keeps only in-frame clones and is missing some. This table holds about 88,000 clones, about 83% found once. Sequenced here: CD4+ or CD8+ T cells sorted from blood, sampled in a trial of the OX40 agonist ivuxolimab. Every receptor here comes from an adult with an advanced solid tumor such as melanoma, head and neck, liver or kidney cancer.

This sequence joins TRBV7-9 and TRBJ1-2, with TRBD1 matching over 9 bases. Germline CDR1 is SEHNR and CDR2 is FQNEAQ (reference sequence). J gave up 7 bases and V 6 bases, and 9 bases lay outside the gene matches. The CDR3 extends over 14 amino acids. CDR3: CASSQGTGIGGYTF. The CDR3 DNA is TGTGCCAGCAGTCAGGGGACAGGGATTGGTGGCTACACCTTC.

V gene TRBV7-3 combines with J gene TRBJ1-1; maybe TRBD1 (5 bases). The CDR3 has 14 amino acids. The V end was cut by 5 bases, the J end by 0 bases, with 10 bases between. The germline V gene has CDR1 SGHTA and CDR2 FQGTGA. CDR3 amino acids: CASSGSTVNTEAFF. In DNA form, the CDR3 reads TGTGCCAGCAGCGGATCGACAGTGAACACTGAAGCTTTCTTT. Complete variable domain (other parts from reference TRBV7-3 and TRBJ1-1): GAGVSQTPSNKVTEKGKYVELRCDPISGHTALYWYRQSLGQGPEFLIYFQGTGAADDSGLPNDRFFAVRPEGSVSTLKIQRTERGDSAVYLCASSGSTVNTEAFFGQGTRLTVV.

The chain links TRBV5-1 to TRBJ2-1; 10 nucleotides align to TRBD1. J gave up 7 bases and V 5 bases, and 9 bases lay outside the gene matches. The CDR3 covers 15 residues. Germline CDR1 SGHRS, CDR2 YFSETQ. CDR3 bases: TGCGCCAGCAGGAACGACAGGGGGCTTGAGAATGAGCAGTTCTTC. This gives the protein CASRNDRGLENEQFF.

The chain joins TRBV30 to TRBJ2-3; no reliable D call. V was pared by 4 bases and J by 1 base, with 12 bases between. The germline V gene has CDR1 GTSNPN and CDR2 SVGIG (reference sequence). The CDR3 covers 14 residues. DNA of the CDR3: TGTGCCTGGACGCCCGTTATGGGCACAGATACGCAGTATTTT. Its translation: CAWTPVMGTDTQYF.

The genes are TRBV7-9 and TRBJ2-2; perhaps TRBD1 as D (6 bases). Germline V gives CDR1 SEHNR, CDR2 FQNEAQ (reference sequence). The V end lost 5 bases, the J end lost 6 bases, and 19 bases lay between the germline ends. There are 16 residues in the CDR3. The CDR3 DNA reads TGTGCCAGCAGCGTTACAGGGCCCAGTGACGCCGGGGAGCTGTTTTTT. Protein product: CASSVTGPSDAGELFF. The full variable domain, completed using reference TRBV7-9 and TRBJ2-2, is DTGVSQNPRHKITKRGQNVTFRCDPISEHNRLYWYRQTLGQGPEFLTYFQNEAQLEKSRLLSDRFSAERPKGSFSTLEIQRTEQGDSAMYLCASSVTGPSDAGELFFGEGSRLTVL.

The CDR3 loop reads CASSLNNRDYEQYF. The CDR3 DNA is TGCGCCAGCAGCTTGAACAACAGGGACTACGAGCAGTACTTC. This chain joins TRBV5-1 and TRBJ2-7; weak D call: TRBD1 (6 bases). This CDR3 has 14 amino acids. Looked up from germline, CDR1 is SGHRS and CDR2 is YFSETQ. V was trimmed by 1 base and J by 3 bases, leaving 11 bases between them.

This chain connects TRBV9 to TRBJ2-1; perhaps D is TRBD1 or TRBD2 (5 bases each). The V and J ends lost 4 bases and 7 bases respectively, with 18 bases between them. This CDR3 has 15 residues. Germline lookup yields CDR1 SGDLS and CDR2 YYNGEE. This CDR3 is CASSLSGQPGNEQFF. CDR3 sequence (DNA): TGTGCCAGCAGCCTATCGGGGCAACCGGGTAATGAGCAGTTCTTC.

The chain uses TRBV6-5 and TRBJ2-1; unclear D gene. Germline values: CDR1 MNHEY, CDR2 SVGAGI. Trimming stripped 2 bases from V and 2 bases from J, with 10 bases between. The CDR3 extends over 15 amino acids. CDR3 amino acids: CASSYQNTAYNEQFF. CDR3 nucleotide sequence: TGTGCCAGCAGTTACCAAAACACAGCCTACAATGAGCAGTTCTTC.

This sequence joins TRBV2 and TRBJ1-2, with D possibly being TRBD1 (6 bases). Looked up from germline, CDR1 is SNHLY and CDR2 is FYNNEI. The CDR3 has 15 amino acids. Trimming stripped 2 bases from V and 7 bases from J, with 17 bases between. CDR3 residues: CASSEKGGRQGGYTF. The CDR3 region has the DNA TGTGCCAGCAGTGAAAAGGGGGGCAGGCAGGGTGGCTACACCTTC. The full variable domain, with the rest looked up from reference TRBV2 and TRBJ1-2, is EPEVTQTPSHQVTQMGQEVILRCVPISNHLYFYWYRQILGQKVEFLVSFYNNEISEKSEIFDDQFSVERPDGSNFTLKIRSTKLEDSAMYFCASSEKGGRQGGYTFGSGTRLTVV.

The chain combines TRBV11-2 with TRBJ1-1; unclear D gene. Per the germline V gene, CDR1 is SGHAT and CDR2 is FQNNGV. Trimming shortened V by 3 bases and J by 6 bases, and 14 bases separated the two germline ends. The length of the CDR3 is 14 residues. This CDR3 reads CASSLGNEMAEAFF. The CDR3 DNA reads TGTGCCAGCAGCTTGGGTAACGAGATGGCTGAAGCTTTCTTT.

This sequence joins TRBV9 and TRBJ1-4; D perhaps matches TRBD1 (6 bases). This CDR3 comprises 15 residues. V lost 4 bases to trimming and J lost 0 bases, with 10 bases between them. CDR1 is SGDLS, CDR2 YYNGEE, per germline. CDR3 nucleotide sequence: TGTGCCAGCAGCCCCCGGACAGCAACTAATGAAAAACTGTTTTTT. Its translation: CASSPRTATNEKLFF.

A few counts support this clone. The chain employs TRBV5-4 and TRBJ2-7; TRBD2 agrees at 9 bases. CDR3 length: 14 amino acids. Unmatched junction bases numbered 8, after V lost 3 bases and J lost 7 bases. In germline, CDR1 is SGHNT, CDR2 YYREEE (reference sequence). CDR3: CASSSSSGIREQYF. CDR3 nucleotides: TGTGCCAGCAGCTCATCTAGCGGGATCAGGGAGCAGTACTTC.

The V call is TRBV7-2, the J call TRBJ2-7; D uncertain. Germline lookup yields CDR1 SGHTA and CDR2 FQGNSA. V lost 5 bases and J lost 4, with 9 bases in between. This CDR3 has 12 amino acids. CDR3 loop: CASSRSGYEQYF. CDR3 sequence (DNA): TGTGCCAGCAGCCGCAGTGGGTACGAGCAGTACTTC.

V is TRBV7-2 and J is TRBJ2-3; tentatively, D is TRBD2 (5 bases). The CDR3 loop spans 17 amino acids. The V gene lost 4 bases and the J gene lost 1 base, with 18 bases spanning the gap. Germline V CDR1 and CDR2: SGHTA, FQGNSA. In nucleotides, the CDR3 is TGTGCCAGCAGCTGGGCTCCGGAGCCCGGGGGCACAGATACGCAGTATTTT. Translating it yields CASSWAPEPGGTDTQYF. Looking up the rest from reference TRBV7-2 and TRBJ2-3 gives the full variable domain: GAGVSQSPSNKVTEKGKDVELRCDPISGHTALYWYRQSLGQGLEFLIYFQGNSAPDKSGLPSDRFSAERTGGSVSTLTIQRTQQEDSAVYLCASSWAPEPGGTDTQYFGPGTRLTVL.

The chain employs TRBV27 and TRBJ2-1; a weak D match, TRBD1 (7 bases). Germline CDR1 reads MNHEY; CDR2 reads SMNVEV (reference sequence). Trimming pared 3 bases from V and 3 bases from J, leaving 21 bases between. CDR3 length: 18 amino acids. The CDR3 DNA follows: TGTGCCAGCAGTTTGGACGGGGGACAGCCGGCGGACTACAATGAGCAGTTCTTC. Amino acids: CASSLDGGQPADYNEQFF.

The J gene is TRBJ1-1, the V gene TRBV27; weak D call: TRBD1 (5 bases). Germline V lookup: CDR1 MNHEY, CDR2 SMNVEV (reference sequence). The CDR3 runs to 14 residues. V dropped 6 bases and J dropped 4 bases, with 15 bases sitting between them. The CDR3 reads CASSWGQAATEAFF. As DNA, the CDR3 is TGTGCCAGCAGCTGGGGCCAGGCGGCCACTGAAGCTTTCTTT.

The V call is TRBV29-1, the J call TRBJ2-5; 8 nucleotides align to TRBD1. The trim removed 2 bases at V and 5 bases at J, leaving 10 bases unmatched. Germline lookup yields CDR1 SQVTM and CDR2 ANQGSEA. The length of the CDR3 is 15 residues. CDR3 sequence: CSVETPGTGGETQYF. The CDR3 nucleotides read TGCAGCGTTGAAACACCCGGGACAGGAGGGGAGACCCAGTACTTC.